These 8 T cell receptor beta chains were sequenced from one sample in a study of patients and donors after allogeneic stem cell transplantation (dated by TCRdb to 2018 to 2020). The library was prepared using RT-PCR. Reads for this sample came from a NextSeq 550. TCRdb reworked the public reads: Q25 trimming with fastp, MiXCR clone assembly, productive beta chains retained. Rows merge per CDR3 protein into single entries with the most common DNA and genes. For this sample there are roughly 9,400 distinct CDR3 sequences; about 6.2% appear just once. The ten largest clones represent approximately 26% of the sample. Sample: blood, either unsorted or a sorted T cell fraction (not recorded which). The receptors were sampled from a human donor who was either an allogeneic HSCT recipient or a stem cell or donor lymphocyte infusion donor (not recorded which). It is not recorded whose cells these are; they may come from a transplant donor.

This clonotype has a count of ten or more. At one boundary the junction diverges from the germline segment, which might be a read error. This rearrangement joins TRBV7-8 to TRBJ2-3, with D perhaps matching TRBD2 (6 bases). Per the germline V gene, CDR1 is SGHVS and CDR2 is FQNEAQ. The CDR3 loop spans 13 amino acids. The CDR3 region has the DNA TGTGCCAGCAGCTTACTGGGGACTCAGGTGCGCCTTTTT. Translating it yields CASSLLGTQVRLF.

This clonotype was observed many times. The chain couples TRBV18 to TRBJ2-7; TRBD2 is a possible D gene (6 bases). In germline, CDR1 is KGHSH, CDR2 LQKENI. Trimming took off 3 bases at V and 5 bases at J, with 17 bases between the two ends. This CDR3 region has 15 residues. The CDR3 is CASSPNLAAVDEQYF. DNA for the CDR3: TGTGCCAGCTCACCTAACTTAGCGGCTGTTGACGAGCAGTACTTC.

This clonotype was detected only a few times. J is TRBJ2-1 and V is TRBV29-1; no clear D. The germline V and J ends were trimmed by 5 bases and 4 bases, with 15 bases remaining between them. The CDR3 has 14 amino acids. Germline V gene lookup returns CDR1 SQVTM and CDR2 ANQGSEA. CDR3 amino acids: CSVRSPEHYNEQFF. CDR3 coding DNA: TGCAGCGTTCGATCCCCCGAGCATTACAATGAGCAGTTCTTC.

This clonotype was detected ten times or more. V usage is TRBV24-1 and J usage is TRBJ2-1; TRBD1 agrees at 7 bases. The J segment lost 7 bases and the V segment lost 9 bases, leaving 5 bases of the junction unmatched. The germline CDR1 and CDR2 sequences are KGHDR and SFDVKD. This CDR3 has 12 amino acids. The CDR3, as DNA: TGTGCCACCGAAGAGGGACAGAATGAGCAGTTCTTC. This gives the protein CATEEGQNEQFF.

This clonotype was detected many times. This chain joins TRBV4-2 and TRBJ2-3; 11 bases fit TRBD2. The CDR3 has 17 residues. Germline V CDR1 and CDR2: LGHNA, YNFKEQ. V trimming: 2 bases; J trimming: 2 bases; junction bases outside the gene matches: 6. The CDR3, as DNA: TGTGCCAGCAGCCAAAGCGGACTAGCGGGTAACACAGATACGCAGTATTTT. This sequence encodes CASSQSGLAGNTDTQYF.

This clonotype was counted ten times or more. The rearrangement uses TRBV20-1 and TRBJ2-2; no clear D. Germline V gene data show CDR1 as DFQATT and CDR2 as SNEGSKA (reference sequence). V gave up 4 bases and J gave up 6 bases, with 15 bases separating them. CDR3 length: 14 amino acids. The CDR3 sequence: CSATGATGSGELFF. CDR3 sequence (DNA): TGCAGTGCTACAGGCGCGACGGGTTCCGGGGAGCTGTTTTTT.

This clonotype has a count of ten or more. The CDR3 DNA reads TGTGCCAGCAGCCGAAACCGAGGCAGAGAAGTCGAAAAACTGTTTTTT. It translates to CASSRNRGREVEKLFF. The rearrangement links TRBV6-6 to TRBJ1-4, with D hard to call. The germline V and J ends were trimmed by 6 bases and 8 bases, with 22 bases remaining between them. Germline V gene sequence: CDR1 MNHNY, CDR2 SVGAGI (reference sequence). This CDR3 has 16 amino acids.

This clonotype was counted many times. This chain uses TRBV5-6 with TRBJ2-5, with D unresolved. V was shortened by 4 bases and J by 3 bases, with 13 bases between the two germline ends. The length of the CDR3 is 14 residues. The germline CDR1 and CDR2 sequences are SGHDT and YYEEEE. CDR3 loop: CASSPGPNEETQYF. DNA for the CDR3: TGTGCCAGCAGCCCGGGCCCTAACGAAGAGACCCAGTACTTC.